Below, 5 T cell receptor beta chains from the same sample are listed, as sequenced in a study of T cells in Graves' hyperthyroidism and ophthalmopathy. From RNA transcripts, TCR beta CDR3 regions were amplified. RT-PCR in the first round (using the HTBI primer set) targeted the TCR CDR3. Each CDR3 protein gets one entry after TCRdb re-called the multiplex PCR reads with MiXCR. Among around 420,000 distinct CDR3 sequences listed, 15% to 17% were seen once. The sequencing input was blood. The receptors were sampled from a woman aged 18-30 years with Graves' hyperthyroidism.

This chain joins TRBV14 and TRBJ2-5; D is undetermined. V lost 0 bases to trimming and J lost 12 bases, with 11 bases between them. The germline V gene encodes CDR1 SGHDN and CDR2 FVKESK. The CDR3 loop spans 12 amino acids. The CDR3: CASSQDRGPEYF. The CDR3 nucleotides read TGTGCCAGCAGCCAAGATCGAGGCCCGGAGTACTTC.

The sample holds a few counts of this clonotype. The rearrangement links TRBV28 to TRBJ1-4, with TRBD1 as a possible D gene (5 bases). The V gene's germline CDR1 is MDHEN and CDR2 SYDVKM. CDR3 length: 14 amino acids. V gave up 7 bases and J gave up 3 bases, with 12 bases separating them. The DNA of the CDR3 is TGTGCCAGCACCTTCGGGGCCCCTAATGAAAAACTGTTTTTT. Residues: CASTFGAPNEKLFF. Full variable domain (remainder filled in from reference TRBV28 and TRBJ1-4): DVKVTQSSRYLVKRTGEKVFLECVQDMDHENMFWYRQDPGLGLRLIYFSYDVKMKEKGDIPEGYSVSREKKERFSLILESASTNQTSMYLCASTFGAPNEKLFFGSGTQLSVL.

The V gene is TRBV6-2 or TRBV6-3, the J gene TRBJ1-2, with D perhaps matching TRBD1 (5 bases). The germline gives CDR1 MNHEY, CDR2 SVGEGT. The CDR3 covers 14 residues. Trimming left V 4 bases short and J 7 bases short, with 16 bases between. CDR3 DNA: TGTGCCAGCAGTTCCGCGACGGGGGAGGGTGGCTACACCTTC. This codes for CASSSATGEGGYTF.

CDR3 amino acids: CASSLGTSGGASEQFF. The CDR3 DNA sequence: TGTGCCAGCAGCCTTGGGACTAGCGGGGGGGCCAGTGAGCAGTTCTTC. The chain has TRBV11-2 and TRBJ2-1; 16 bases align to TRBD2. CDR3 size: 16 residues. Trimming cost V 5 bases and J 9 bases; bases outside gene matches: 7. The germline CDR1 and CDR2 sequences are SGHAT and FQNNGV. The whole variable domain, remainder taken from reference TRBV11-2 and TRBJ2-1, is EAGVAQSPRYKIIEKRQSVAFWCNPISGHATLYWYQQILGQGPKLLIQFQNNGVVDDSQLPKDRFSAERLKGVDSTLKIQPAKLEDSAVYLCASSLGTSGGASEQFFGPGTRLTVL.

This clonotype was detected only a few times. The chain carries TRBV2 and TRBJ1-4; D gene ambiguous. V was pared by 3 bases and J by 3 bases, with 8 bases between. The CDR3 extends over 14 amino acids. Germline assignment: CDR1 SNHLY and CDR2 FYNNEI. In DNA form, the CDR3 reads TGTGCCAGCAGTGACGGGCAGGCTAATGAAAAACTGTTTTTT. Translating it yields CASSDGQANEKLFF.